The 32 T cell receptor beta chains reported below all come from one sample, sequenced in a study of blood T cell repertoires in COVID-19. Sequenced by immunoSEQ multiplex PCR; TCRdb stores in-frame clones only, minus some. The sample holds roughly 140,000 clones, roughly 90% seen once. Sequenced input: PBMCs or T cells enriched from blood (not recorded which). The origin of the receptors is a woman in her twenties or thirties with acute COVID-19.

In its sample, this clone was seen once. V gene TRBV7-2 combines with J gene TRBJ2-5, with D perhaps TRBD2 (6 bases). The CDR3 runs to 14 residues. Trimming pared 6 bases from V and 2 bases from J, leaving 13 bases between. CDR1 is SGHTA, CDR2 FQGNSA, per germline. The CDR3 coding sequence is TGTGCCAGCAGACTGACTAGTGGGCAAGAGACCCAGTACTTC. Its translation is CASRLTSGQETQYF.

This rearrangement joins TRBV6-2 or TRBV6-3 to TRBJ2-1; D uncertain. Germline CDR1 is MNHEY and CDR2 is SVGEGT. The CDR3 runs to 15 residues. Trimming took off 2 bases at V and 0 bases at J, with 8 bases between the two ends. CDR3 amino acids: CASSYDASSYNEQFF. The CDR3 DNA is TGTGCCAGCAGTTACGATGCGAGCTCCTACAATGAGCAGTTCTTC.

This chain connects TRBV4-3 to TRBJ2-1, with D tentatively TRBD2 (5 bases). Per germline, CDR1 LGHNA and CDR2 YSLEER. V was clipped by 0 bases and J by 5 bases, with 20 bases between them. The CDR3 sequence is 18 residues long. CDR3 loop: CASSQERGSHGGDNEQFF. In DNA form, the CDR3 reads TGCGCCAGCAGCCAAGAACGTGGGAGCCACGGTGGTGACAATGAGCAGTTCTTC.

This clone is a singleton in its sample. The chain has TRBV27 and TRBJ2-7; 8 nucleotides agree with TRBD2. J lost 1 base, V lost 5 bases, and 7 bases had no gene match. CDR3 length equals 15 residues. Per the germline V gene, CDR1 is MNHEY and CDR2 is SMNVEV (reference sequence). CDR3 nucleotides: TGTGCCAGCAGTGACCCCAGCGGGAGTTCCTACGAGCAGTACTTC. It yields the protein CASSDPSGSSYEQYF.

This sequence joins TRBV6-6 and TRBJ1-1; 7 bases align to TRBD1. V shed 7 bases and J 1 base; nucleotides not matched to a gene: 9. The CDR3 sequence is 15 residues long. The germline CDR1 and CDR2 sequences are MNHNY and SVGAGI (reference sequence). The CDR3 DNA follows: TGTGCCAGCATTTTAACGACAGGGACGAACACTGAAGCTTTCTTT. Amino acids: CASILTTGTNTEAFF.

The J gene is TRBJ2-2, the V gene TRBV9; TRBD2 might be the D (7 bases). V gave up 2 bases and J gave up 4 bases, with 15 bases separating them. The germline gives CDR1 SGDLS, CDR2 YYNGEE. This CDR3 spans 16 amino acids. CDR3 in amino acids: CASSVWAGASTGELFF. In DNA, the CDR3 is TGTGCCAGCAGCGTGTGGGCGGGGGCTAGCACCGGGGAGCTGTTTTTT.

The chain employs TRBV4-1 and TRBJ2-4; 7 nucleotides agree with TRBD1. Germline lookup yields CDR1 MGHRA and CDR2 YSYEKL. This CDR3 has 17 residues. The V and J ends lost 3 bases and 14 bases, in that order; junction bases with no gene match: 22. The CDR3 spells CASSQGRPVPKGAKEYF. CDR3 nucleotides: TGCGCCAGCAGCCAGGGCCGGCCGGTGCCAAAGGGGGCCAAGGAGTACTTC.

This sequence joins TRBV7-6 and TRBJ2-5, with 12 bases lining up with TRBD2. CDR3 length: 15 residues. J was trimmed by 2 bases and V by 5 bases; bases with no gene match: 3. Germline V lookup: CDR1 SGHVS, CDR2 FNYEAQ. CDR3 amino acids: CASSEGLAGQETQYF. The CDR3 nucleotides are TGTGCCAGCAGCGAGGGACTAGCGGGTCAAGAGACCCAGTACTTC.

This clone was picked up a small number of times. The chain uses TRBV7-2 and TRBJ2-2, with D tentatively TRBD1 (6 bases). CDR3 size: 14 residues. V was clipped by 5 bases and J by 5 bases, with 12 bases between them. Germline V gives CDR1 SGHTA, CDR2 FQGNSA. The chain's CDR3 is CASSRQQGTGELFF. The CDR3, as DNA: TGTGCCAGCAGCCGCCAACAGGGAACCGGGGAGCTGTTTTTT.

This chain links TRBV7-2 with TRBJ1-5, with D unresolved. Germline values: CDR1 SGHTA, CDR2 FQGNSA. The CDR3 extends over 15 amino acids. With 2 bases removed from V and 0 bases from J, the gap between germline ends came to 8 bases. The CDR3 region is CASSLFGSSNQPQHF. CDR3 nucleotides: TGTGCCAGCAGCTTATTCGGGTCTAGCAATCAGCCCCAGCATTTT.

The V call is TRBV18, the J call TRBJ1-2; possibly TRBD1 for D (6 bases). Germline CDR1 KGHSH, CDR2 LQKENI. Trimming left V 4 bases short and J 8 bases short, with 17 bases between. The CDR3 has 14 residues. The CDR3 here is CASSQIQGRDGYTF. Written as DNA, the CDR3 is TGTGCCAGCTCACAAATACAGGGAAGGGACGGCTACACCTTC.

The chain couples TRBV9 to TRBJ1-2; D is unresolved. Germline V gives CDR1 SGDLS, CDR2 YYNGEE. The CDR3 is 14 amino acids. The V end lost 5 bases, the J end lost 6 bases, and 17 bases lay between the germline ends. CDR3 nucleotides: TGTGCCAGCAGTCGGGAGTGGGCGGATAATGGCTACACCTTC. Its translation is CASSREWADNGYTF.

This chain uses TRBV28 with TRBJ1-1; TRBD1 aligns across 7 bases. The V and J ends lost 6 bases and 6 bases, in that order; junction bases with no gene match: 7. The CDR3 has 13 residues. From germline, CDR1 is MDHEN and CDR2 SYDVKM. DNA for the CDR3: TGTGCCAGCAGGACAGGGAGCTTTGCTGAAGCTTTCTTT. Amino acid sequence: CASRTGSFAEAFF.

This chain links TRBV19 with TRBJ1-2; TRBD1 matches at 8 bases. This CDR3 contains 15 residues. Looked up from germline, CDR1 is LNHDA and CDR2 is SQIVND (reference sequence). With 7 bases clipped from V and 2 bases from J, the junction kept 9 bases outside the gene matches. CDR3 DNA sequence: TGTGCCAGTATCCCGGACAGGGAAGGGAACTATGGCTACACCTTC. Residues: CASIPDREGNYGYTF.

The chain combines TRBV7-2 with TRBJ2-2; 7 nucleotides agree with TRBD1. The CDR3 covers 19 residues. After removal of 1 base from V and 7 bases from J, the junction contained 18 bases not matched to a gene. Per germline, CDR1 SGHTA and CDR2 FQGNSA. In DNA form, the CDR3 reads TGTGCCAGCAGCTTAGGTAGCTTTTCCAGACAGGGAATGCTCGGGGAGCTGTTTTTT. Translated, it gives CASSLGSFSRQGMLGELFF.

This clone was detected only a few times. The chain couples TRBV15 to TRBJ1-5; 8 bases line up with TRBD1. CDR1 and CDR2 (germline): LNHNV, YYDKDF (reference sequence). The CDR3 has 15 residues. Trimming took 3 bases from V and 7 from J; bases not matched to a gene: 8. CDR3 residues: CATSSWTGSGQPQHF. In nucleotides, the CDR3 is TGTGCCACCAGCAGCTGGACAGGGTCGGGACAGCCCCAGCATTTT.

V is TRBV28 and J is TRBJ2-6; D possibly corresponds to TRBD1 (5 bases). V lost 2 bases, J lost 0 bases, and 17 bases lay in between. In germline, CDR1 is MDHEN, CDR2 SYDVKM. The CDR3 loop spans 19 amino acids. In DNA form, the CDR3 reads TGTGCCAGCAGTTTAGTCCGAGCCAGGGCTAGCTCTGGGGCCAACGTCCTGACTTTC. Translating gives CASSLVRARASSGANVLTF.

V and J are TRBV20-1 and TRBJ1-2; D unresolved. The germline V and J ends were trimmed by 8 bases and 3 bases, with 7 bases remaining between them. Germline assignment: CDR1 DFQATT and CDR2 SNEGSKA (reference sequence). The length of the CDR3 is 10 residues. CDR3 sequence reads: CSPGYYGYTF. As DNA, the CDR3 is TGCAGTCCCGGGTACTATGGCTACACCTTC.

The CDR3 coding sequence is TGTGCCAGCAGCTCCCCCAGTGGGGCGGGAGGGACCTACGAGCAGTACTTC. Protein product: CASSSPSGAGGTYEQYF. The chain is built from TRBV9 and TRBJ2-7; 9 nucleotides agree with TRBD2. The CDR3 has 17 amino acids. The germline V gene encodes CDR1 SGDLS and CDR2 YYNGEE. Trimming at V came to 4 bases and at J to 2 bases, leaving 13 bases not matched to a gene.

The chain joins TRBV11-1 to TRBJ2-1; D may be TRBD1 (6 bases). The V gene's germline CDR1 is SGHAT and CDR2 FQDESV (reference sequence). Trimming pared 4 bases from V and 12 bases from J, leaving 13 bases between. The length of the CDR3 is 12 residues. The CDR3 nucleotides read TGTGCCAGCAGCTCCTCACAGGGCGGGCAGTTCTTC. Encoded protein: CASSSSQGGQFF.

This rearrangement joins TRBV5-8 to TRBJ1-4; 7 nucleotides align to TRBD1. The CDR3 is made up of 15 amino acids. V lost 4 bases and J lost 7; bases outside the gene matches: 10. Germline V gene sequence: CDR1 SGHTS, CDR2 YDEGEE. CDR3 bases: TGTGCCAGCAGCCCGGCCGGGACAGTTACTGAAAAACTGTTTTTT. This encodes CASSPAGTVTEKLFF.

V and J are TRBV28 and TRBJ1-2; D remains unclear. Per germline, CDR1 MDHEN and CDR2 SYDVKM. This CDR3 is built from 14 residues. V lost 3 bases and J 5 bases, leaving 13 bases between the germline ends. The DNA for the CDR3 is TGTGCCAGCAGTTTTATGTCGTCCCGGTATGGCTACACCTTC. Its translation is CASSFMSSRYGYTF.

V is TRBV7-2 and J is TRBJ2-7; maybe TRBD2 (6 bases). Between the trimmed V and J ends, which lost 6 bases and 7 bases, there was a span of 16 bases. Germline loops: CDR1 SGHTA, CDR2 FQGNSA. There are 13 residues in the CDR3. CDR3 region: CASRGPGGEEQYF. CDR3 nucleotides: TGTGCCAGCAGGGGGCCCGGAGGGGAGGAGCAGTACTTC.

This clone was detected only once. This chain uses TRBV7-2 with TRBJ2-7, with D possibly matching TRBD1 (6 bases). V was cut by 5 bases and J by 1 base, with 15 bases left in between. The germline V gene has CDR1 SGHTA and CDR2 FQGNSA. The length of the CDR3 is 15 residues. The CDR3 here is CASSHDRIESYEQYF. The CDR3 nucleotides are TGTGCCAGCAGCCACGACAGGATTGAATCCTACGAGCAGTACTTC.

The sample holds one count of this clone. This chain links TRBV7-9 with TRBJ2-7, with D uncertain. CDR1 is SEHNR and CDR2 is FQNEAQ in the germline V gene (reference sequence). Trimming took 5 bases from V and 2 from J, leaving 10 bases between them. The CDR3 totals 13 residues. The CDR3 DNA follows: TGTGCCAGCAGCCCCCTTTGGCCCTACGAGCAGTACTTC. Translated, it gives CASSPLWPYEQYF.

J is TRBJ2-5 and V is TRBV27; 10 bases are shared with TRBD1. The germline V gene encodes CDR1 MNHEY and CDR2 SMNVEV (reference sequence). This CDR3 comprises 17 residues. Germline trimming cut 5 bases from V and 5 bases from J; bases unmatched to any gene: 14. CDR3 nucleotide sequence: TGTGCCAGCAGTCCCTCCCGCGGACAGGGGGTAGGGGAGACCCAGTACTTC. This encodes CASSPSRGQGVGETQYF.

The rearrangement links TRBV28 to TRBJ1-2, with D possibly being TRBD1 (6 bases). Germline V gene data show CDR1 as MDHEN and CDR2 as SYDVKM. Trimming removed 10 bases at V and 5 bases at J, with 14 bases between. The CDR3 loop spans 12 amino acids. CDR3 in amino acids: CAILTTGYGYTF. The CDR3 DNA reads TGTGCCATCTTGACAACAGGGTATGGCTACACCTTC.

The CDR3 here is CASSLALGLNTEAFF. The CDR3 nucleotides are TGTGCCAGCAGCTTAGCGCTCGGGTTGAACACTGAAGCTTTCTTT. This rearrangement joins TRBV7-9 to TRBJ1-1; D not certain. Germline CDR1 is SEHNR and CDR2 is FQNEAQ (reference sequence). The CDR3 extends over 15 amino acids. The V and J ends lost 0 bases and 0 bases respectively, with 8 bases between them.

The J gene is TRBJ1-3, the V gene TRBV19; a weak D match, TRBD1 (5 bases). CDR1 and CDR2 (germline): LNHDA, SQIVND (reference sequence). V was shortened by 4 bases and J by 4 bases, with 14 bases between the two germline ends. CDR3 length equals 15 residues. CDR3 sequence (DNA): TGTGCCAGTAGTACCCGCGGGGGAGGAGGAAACACCATATATTTT. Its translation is CASSTRGGGGNTIYF. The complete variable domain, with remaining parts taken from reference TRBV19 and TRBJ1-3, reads DGGITQSPKYLFRKEGQNVTLSCEQNLNHDAMYWYRQDPGQGLRLIYYSQIVNDFQKGDIAEGYSVSREKKESFPLTVTSAQKNPTAFYLCASSTRGGGGNTIYFGEGSWLTVV.

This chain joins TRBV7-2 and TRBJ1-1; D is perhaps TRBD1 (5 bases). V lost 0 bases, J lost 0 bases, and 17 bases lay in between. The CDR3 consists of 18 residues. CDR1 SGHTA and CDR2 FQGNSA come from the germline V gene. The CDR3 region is CASSLASPGGGVNTEAFF. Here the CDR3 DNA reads TGTGCCAGCAGCTTAGCGTCCCCAGGTGGAGGGGTGAACACTGAAGCTTTCTTT.

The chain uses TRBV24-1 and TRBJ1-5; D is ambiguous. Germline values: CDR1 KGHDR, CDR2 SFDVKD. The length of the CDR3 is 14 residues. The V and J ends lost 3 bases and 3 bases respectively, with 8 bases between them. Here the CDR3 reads CATSDGGHNQPQHF. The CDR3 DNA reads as TGTGCCACCAGTGATGGAGGGCACAATCAGCCCCAGCATTTT.

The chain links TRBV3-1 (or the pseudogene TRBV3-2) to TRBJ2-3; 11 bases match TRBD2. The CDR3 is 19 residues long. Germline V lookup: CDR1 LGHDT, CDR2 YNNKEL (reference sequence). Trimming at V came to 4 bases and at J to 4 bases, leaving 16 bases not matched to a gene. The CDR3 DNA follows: TGTGCCAGCAGCCCCCGGTCCATCATAGCGGGAGGGGAAGCAGATACGCAGTATTTT. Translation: CASSPRSIIAGGEADTQYF.